One sample yielded the 17 T cell receptor beta chains listed below, sequenced in a study of CD8+ T cells in alopecia areata (dated by TCRdb to between 2018 and 2020). Reading the label with the study, this specimen's time point is: about four weeks on oral tofacitinib. Per the publication, the treatment or condition label means: oral pan-JAK inhibitor, 5-10 mg twice daily. Library method: the immunoSEQ multiplex PCR assay. RNA was extracted from all samples and reverse transcribed into cDNA, which served as template for TCR sequencing. TCRdb's version of the immuneACCESS table is confined to in-frame rearrangements and falls short of the full clone set. An unresolved V gene accounts for under half of the shortfall where checked; the remainder is of unknown origin. The sample table shows about 200,000 clones, and approximately 60% are seen once. The ten largest clonotypes hold over 3% of the sample.

Specimen: CD4+ T cells sorted from blood, collected at week 4, from a patient treated with tofacitinib. Receptors originate from a human donor with alopecia areata.

The chain employs TRBV7-8 and TRBJ1-1; D possibly corresponds to TRBD1 (5 bases). Germline V lookup: CDR1 SGHVS, CDR2 FQNEAQ. CDR3 size: 18 residues. V shed 4 bases and J shed 0 bases, with 21 bases lying between them. The CDR3 is CASSSGRSAGQMNTEAFF. CDR3 sequence (DNA): TGTGCCAGCAGCTCGGGAAGAAGTGCGGGGCAGATGAACACTGAAGCTTTCTTT.

The chain joins TRBV27 to TRBJ1-4; a possible D gene is TRBD1 (5 bases). The CDR3 is made up of 13 amino acids. V dropped 2 bases and J dropped 8 bases, with 9 bases sitting between them. The germline V gene has CDR1 MNHEY and CDR2 SMNVEV (reference sequence). The CDR3 sequence: CASSLVGREKLFF. The CDR3 DNA follows: TGTGCCAGCAGTTTAGTGGGGCGGGAAAAACTGTTTTTT.

The chain employs TRBV29-1 and TRBJ1-1; 10 nucleotides agree with TRBD1. CDR1 is SQVTM, CDR2 ANQGSEA, per germline. With V trimmed by 7 bases and J by 3 bases, 5 bases remained unmatched. This CDR3 has 13 amino acids. The CDR3 loop reads CSADRGGHTEAFF. Written as DNA, the CDR3 is TGCAGCGCGGACAGGGGGGGACACACTGAAGCTTTCTTT.

The V and J genes are TRBV29-1 and TRBJ1-1; possibly TRBD1 for D (5 bases). V lost 0 bases and J lost 3, with 23 bases in between. This CDR3 has 18 amino acids. Germline CDR1 is SQVTM and CDR2 is ANQGSEA. The CDR3 sequence: CSVEDISRDLLDHTEAFF. Here the CDR3 DNA reads TGCAGCGTTGAAGATATCAGCAGGGACCTATTAGATCACACTGAAGCTTTCTTT. Looking up the rest from reference TRBV29-1 and TRBJ1-1 gives the full variable domain: SAVISQKPSRDICQRGTSLTIQCQVDSQVTMMFWYRQQPGQSLTLIATANQGSEATYESGFVIDKFPISRPNLTFSTLTVSNMSPEDSSIYLCSVEDISRDLLDHTEAFFGQGTRLTVV.

The chain couples TRBV30 to TRBJ1-5; D is ambiguous. Germline V lookup: CDR1 GTSNPN, CDR2 SVGIG (reference sequence). Trimming shortened V by 3 bases and J by 4 bases, and 10 bases separated the two germline ends. The length of the CDR3 is 13 residues. Here the CDR3 reads CAWSDGLNQPQHF. CDR3 sequence (DNA): TGTGCCTGGAGCGACGGATTGAATCAGCCCCAGCATTTT.

The V gene is TRBV6-6, the J gene TRBJ1-5, with TRBD1 as a possible D gene (5 bases). Between the trimmed V and J ends, which lost 5 bases and 2 bases, there was a span of 13 bases. The CDR3 loop spans 15 amino acids. Germline assignment: CDR1 MNHNY and CDR2 SVGAGI (reference sequence). The CDR3 protein is CASSPRGGGNQPQHF. The CDR3, as DNA: TGTGCCAGCAGTCCACGGGGGGGAGGCAATCAGCCCCAGCATTTT.

The rearrangement joins TRBV23-1 to TRBJ1-5; D is ambiguous. TRBV23-1 is treated as an ORF (open reading frame) with a function not yet certain. Deletions cut 2 bases from V and 3 bases from J, with 8 bases between. This CDR3 is 14 amino acids long. Here the CDR3 DNA reads TGCGCCAGCAGTCAAGGGCGTTACAATCAGCCCCAGCATTTT. This gives the protein CASSQGRYNQPQHF.

The chain employs TRBV15 and TRBJ2-5; no reliable D call. Looked up from germline, CDR1 is LNHNV and CDR2 is YYDKDF (reference sequence). The CDR3 runs to 13 residues. V was cut by 1 base and J by 5 bases, with 8 bases left in between. CDR3 nucleotides: TGTGCCACCAGCAGAGCCCCCCGTGAGACCCAGTACTTC. It yields the protein CATSRAPRETQYF.

The rearrangement uses TRBV4-1 and TRBJ2-1; 11 bases align to TRBD2. The junction had 5 bases not matched to a gene; V was cut back by 5 bases and J by 2 bases. The CDR3 is 16 amino acids. CDR1 and CDR2 from the germline V gene are MGHRA and YSYEKL. The CDR3 region is CASSSASGGTYNEQFF. CDR3 sequence (DNA): TGCGCCAGCAGCTCCGCTAGCGGGGGGACCTACAATGAGCAGTTCTTC.

The chain joins TRBV11-1 to TRBJ2-3; D possibly corresponds to TRBD2 (5 bases). The germline CDR1 and CDR2 sequences are SGHAT and FQDESV (reference sequence). This CDR3 contains 14 residues. Trimming took 5 bases from V and 1 from J, leaving 10 bases between them. The chain's CDR3 is CASSNWERTDTQYF. CDR3 DNA sequence: TGTGCCAGCAGCAACTGGGAGCGCACAGATACGCAGTATTTT.

This clone has only a few counts. The chain carries TRBV29-1 and TRBJ2-3; a weak D match, TRBD2 (5 bases). CDR3 length equals 13 residues. Per the germline V gene, CDR1 is SQVTM and CDR2 is ANQGSEA. Trimming left V 7 bases short and J 8 bases short, with 19 bases between. CDR3 coding DNA: TGCAGCGCCGGAGGACTCCTAGAGAGTACGCAGTATTTT. Residues: CSAGGLLESTQYF.

The sample holds one count of this clone. The rearrangement joins TRBV2 to TRBJ2-5; 10 bases agree with TRBD2. The V gene's germline CDR1 is SNHLY and CDR2 FYNNEI. Germline trimming cut 6 bases from V and 2 bases from J; bases unmatched to any gene: 6. This CDR3 comprises 15 residues. The CDR3 loop reads CASSLPGLAQETQYF. As DNA, the CDR3 is TGTGCCAGCAGCTTGCCGGGACTAGCGCAAGAGACCCAGTACTTC.

The chain joins TRBV20-1 to TRBJ1-4; D remains ambiguous. This CDR3 region has 11 residues. Germline V gene lookup returns CDR1 DFQATT and CDR2 SNEGSKA (reference sequence). Trimming removed 6 bases from V and 12 bases from J, with 14 bases in between. CDR3 in amino acids: CSAERIDQLFF. As DNA, the CDR3 is TGCAGTGCGGAGCGGATCGATCAACTGTTTTTT.

This chain connects TRBV30 to TRBJ1-2, with 11 bases matching TRBD1. Germline CDR1 is GTSNPN and CDR2 is SVGIG (reference sequence). The CDR3 totals 16 residues. After removal of 3 bases from V and 7 bases from J, the junction contained 13 bases not matched to a gene. The CDR3 sequence: CAWSDAGTGGARGYTF. The CDR3 DNA follows: TGTGCCTGGAGCGACGCCGGGACAGGGGGTGCCCGTGGCTACACCTTC.

This chain uses TRBV7-2 with TRBJ2-7; 9 nucleotides agree with TRBD2. The V gene's germline CDR1 is SGHTA and CDR2 FQGNSA. The CDR3 loop spans 16 amino acids. V was pared by 0 bases and J by 2 bases, with 5 bases of the junction left unmatched. In nucleotides, the CDR3 is TGTGCCAGCAGCTTAGCTAGCGGGGGTACCCCCTACGAGCAGTACTTC. Amino acids: CASSLASGGTPYEQYF.

The V call is TRBV28, the J call TRBJ2-7; TRBD1 might be the D (6 bases). Germline V lookup: CDR1 MDHEN, CDR2 SYDVKM. Deletions cut 6 bases from V and 2 bases from J, with 8 bases between. The CDR3 totals 12 residues. CDR3 nucleotide sequence: TGTGCCAGCAGGGGGGACACCTACGAGCAGTACTTC. Translating gives CASRGDTYEQYF.

J is TRBJ2-5 and V is TRBV6-1; D uncertain. CDR3 length equals 12 residues. The germline V and J ends were trimmed by 5 bases and 5 bases, with 9 bases remaining between them. Germline CDR1 and CDR2: MNHNS and SASEGT. CDR3 in amino acids: CASSHRRETQYF. CDR3 nucleotide sequence: TGTGCCAGCAGTCATCGAAGGGAGACCCAGTACTTC.